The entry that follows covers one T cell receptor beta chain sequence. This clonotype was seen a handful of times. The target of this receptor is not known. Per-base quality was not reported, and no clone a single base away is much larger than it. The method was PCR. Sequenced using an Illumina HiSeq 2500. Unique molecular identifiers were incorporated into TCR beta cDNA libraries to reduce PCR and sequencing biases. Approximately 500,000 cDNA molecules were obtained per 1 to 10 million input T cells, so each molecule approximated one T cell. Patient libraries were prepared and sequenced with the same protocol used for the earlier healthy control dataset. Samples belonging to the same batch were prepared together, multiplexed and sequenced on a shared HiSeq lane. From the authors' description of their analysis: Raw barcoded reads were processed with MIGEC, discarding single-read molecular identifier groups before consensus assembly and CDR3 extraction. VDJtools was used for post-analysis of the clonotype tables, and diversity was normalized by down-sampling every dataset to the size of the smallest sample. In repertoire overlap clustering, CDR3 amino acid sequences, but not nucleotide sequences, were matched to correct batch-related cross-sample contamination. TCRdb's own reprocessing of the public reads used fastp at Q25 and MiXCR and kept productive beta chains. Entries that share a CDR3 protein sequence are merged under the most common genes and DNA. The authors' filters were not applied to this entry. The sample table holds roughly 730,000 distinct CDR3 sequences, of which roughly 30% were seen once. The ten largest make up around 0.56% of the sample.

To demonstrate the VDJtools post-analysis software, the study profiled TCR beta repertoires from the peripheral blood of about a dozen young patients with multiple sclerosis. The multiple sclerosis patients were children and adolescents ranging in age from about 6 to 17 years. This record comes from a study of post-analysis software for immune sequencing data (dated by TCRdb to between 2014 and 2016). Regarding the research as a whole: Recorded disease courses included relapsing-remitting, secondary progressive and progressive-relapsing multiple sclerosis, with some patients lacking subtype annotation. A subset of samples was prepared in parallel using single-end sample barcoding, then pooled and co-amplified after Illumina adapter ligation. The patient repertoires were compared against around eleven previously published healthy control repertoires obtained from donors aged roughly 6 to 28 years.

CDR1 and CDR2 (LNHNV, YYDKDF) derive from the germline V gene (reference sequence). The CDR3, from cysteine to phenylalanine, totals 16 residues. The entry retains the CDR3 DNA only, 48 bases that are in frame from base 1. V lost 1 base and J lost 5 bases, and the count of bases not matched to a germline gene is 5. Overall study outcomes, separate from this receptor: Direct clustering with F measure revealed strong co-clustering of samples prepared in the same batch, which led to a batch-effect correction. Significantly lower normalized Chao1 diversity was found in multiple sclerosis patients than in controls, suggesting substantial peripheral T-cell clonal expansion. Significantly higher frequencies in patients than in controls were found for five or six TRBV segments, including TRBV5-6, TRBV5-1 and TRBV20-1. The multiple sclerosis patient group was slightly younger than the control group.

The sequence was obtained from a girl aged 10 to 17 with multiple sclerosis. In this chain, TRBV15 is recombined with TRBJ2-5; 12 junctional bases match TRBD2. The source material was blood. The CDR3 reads CATSRALAGGPETQYF. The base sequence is TGTGCCACCAGCAGAGCTCTAGCGGGAGGGCCTGAGACCCAGTACTTC.